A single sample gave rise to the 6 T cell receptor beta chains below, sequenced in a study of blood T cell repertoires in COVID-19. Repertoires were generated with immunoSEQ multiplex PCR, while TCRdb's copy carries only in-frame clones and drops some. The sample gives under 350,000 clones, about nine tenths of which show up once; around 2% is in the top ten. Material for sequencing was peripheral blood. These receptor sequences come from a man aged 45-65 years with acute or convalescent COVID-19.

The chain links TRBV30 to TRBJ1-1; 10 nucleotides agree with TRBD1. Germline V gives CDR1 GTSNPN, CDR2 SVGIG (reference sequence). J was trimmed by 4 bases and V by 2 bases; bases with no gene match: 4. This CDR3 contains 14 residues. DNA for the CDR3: TGTGCCTGGAGTTTAGGACAGGGGGGCACTGAAGCTTTCTTT. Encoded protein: CAWSLGQGGTEAFF. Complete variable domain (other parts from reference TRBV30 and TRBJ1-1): SQTIHQWPATLVQPVGSPLSLECTVEGTSNPNLYWYRQAAGRGLQLLFYSVGIGQISSEVPQNLSASRPQDRQFILSSKKLLLSDSGFYLCAWSLGQGGTEAFFGQGTRLTVV.

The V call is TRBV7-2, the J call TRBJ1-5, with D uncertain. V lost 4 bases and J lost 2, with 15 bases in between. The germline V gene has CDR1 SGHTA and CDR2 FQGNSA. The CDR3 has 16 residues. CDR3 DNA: TGTGCCAGCAGCTCCGGGGAGCTGATAGGCAATCAGCCCCAGCATTTT. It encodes CASSSGELIGNQPQHF.

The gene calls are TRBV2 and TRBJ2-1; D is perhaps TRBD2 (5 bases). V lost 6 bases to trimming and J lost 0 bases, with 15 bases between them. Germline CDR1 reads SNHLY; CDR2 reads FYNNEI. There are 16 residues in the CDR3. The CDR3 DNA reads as TGTGCCAGCAGCCTGGGAAGAGGGAGCTCCTACAATGAGCAGTTCTTC. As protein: CASSLGRGSSYNEQFF.

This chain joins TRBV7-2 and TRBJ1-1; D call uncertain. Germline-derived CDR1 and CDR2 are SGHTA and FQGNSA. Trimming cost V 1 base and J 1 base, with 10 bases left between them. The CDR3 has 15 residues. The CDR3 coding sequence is TGTGCCAGCAGCTTAGGATCTGCAGGGAACACTGAAGCTTTCTTT. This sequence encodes CASSLGSAGNTEAFF.

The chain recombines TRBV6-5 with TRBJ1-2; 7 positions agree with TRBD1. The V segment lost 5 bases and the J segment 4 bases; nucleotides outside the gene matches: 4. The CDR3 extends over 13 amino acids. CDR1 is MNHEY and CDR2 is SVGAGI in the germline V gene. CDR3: CASSQGGGYGYTF. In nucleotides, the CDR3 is TGTGCCAGCAGTCAGGGGGGCGGCTATGGCTACACCTTC.

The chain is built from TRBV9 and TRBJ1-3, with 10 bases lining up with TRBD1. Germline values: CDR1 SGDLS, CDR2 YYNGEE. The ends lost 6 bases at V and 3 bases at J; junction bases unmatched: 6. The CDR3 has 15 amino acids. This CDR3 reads CASTPGTGVGNTIYF. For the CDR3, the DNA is TGTGCCAGCACCCCCGGGACAGGGGTTGGAAACACCATATATTTT.